This T cell receptor (beta chain) was identified during a study of shared clonotypes between healthy human individuals. Regarding the study as a whole: A few donors held about 5% of naive CD4 clonotypes in common.

Among the donors, all were Caucasian adults who lived in Nashville, Tennessee. Remarks on this clone: Its antigen is still unknown.

An assay was performed, and its level was deep. Sequencing used immunoSEQ multiplex PCR; TCRdb keeps in-frame clones, though not all of them. The sample contains roughly 1,600,000 clones, roughly 98.5% of which appear only once. The sequence came from a young man in good health. The sequenced material came from naive CD4+ T cells sorted from blood. Specified subset: CD45RA+ positively selected.

Written as DNA, the CDR3 is TGTGCAAGTCGCCTGCGAATCGGTCTTGGGAGTGGTGACACAGATACGCAGTATTTT. This translates into CASRLRIGLGSGDTDTQYF. The chain links TRBV12-2 to TRBJ2-3; the table's D call TRBD2 went unverified against the DNA. TRBV12-2 has pseudogene status. This CDR3 is built from 19 residues.